This T cell receptor (beta chain) comes out of a study of T-cell reconstitution after alpha-beta-depleted transplantation in children. Study-level findings and limits: Alpha-beta T cells present about two months after transplant were reported to originate from several hundred expanded graft clones. Fresh T-cell production supplied most of the T-cell counts and diversity seen one year after transplant.

Preparation of the TCRbeta library was carried out with unique molecular identifiers. TCRdb re-called the PCR reads through MiXCR, storing one row per CDR3 protein. The sample lists hundreds of thousands of distinct CDR3 sequences; 6.5% to 9% were seen once. This clonotype was detected a few times. Its target is unknown. Trimming removed 1 base at V and 4 bases at J, with 5 bases between. Germline V gene lookup returns CDR1 SGHDT and CDR2 YYEEEE. The length of the CDR3 is 12 residues. This sequence was found in a female patient younger than 10 who had a stem cell transplant for Fanconi anemia, so the T cells may come from the graft donor. The chain is built from TRBV5-6 and TRBJ2-5; unclear D gene. The sequences come from peripheral blood, collected 360 days after TCRalphabeta/CD19-depleted stem cell transplant. CDR3: CASSLHPETQYF. For the CDR3, the DNA is TGTGCCAGCAGCTTGCATCCAGAGACCCAGTACTTC.